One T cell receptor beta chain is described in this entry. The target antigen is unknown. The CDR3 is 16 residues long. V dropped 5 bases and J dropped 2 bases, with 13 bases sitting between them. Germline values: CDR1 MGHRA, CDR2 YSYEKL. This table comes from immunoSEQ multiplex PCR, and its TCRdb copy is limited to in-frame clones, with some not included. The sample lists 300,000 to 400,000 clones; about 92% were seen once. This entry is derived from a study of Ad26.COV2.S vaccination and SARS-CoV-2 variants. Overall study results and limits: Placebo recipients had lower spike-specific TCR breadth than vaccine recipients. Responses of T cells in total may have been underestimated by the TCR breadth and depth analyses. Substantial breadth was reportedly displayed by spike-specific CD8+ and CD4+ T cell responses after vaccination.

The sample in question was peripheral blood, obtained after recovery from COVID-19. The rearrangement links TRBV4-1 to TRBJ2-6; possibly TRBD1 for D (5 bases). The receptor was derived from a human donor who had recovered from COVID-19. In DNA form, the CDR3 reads TGCGCCAGCAGCTCTGGAAGGGGAACTGGGGCCAACGTCCTGACTTTC. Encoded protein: CASSSGRGTGANVLTF.